What follows describes a single T cell receptor beta chain. The antigen is not known. The entry originates in a study of T cells in Graves' hyperthyroidism and ophthalmopathy. Study-level points and caveats: Most thyroid clonotypes with frequency above 0.001 were detected in blood. In simple terms, a model built on 13 V-J features told ophthalmopathy apart from stable hyperthyroidism. The model made its ophthalmopathy prediction, and onset followed a median around 6.9 months later.

Patients showing uncontrolled infection, other autoimmune disease, pregnancy or lactation were ineligible. From germline, CDR1 is KGHDR and CDR2 SFDVKD. The CDR3 runs to 18 residues. The ends lost 11 bases at V and 0 bases at J; junction bases unmatched: 16. Amplified regions were TCR beta CDR3 sequences from RNA transcripts. During a first-round RT-PCR of the TCR CDR3, the HTBI primer set was used. TCRdb reanalysed the multiplex PCR reads using MiXCR and keeps one entry per CDR3 protein. The repertoire holds approximately 700,000 distinct CDR3 sequences, 45% seen once, with about 7.7% in the top ten.

The receptor was isolated from an adult man with Graves' disease, either hyperthyroidism or ophthalmopathy (not recorded which). The V and J genes are TRBV24-1 and TRBJ1-1, with TRBD1 identical over 11 bases. The sample was peripheral blood or thyroid tissue (not recorded which). The CDR3 DNA reads as TGTGCCAGCAGCTTGTGGACAGGGGGCGGCATTATGAACACTGAAGCTTTCTTT. Translated: CASSLWTGGGIMNTEAFF.